This entry is about one T cell receptor beta chain. This sample was included in a study of cytomegalovirus exposure and HLA in healthy donors. Measured with immunoSEQ multiplex PCR; TCRdb has only the in-frame clones, and not every one. The data hold about 75,000 clones, with approximately 86% observed a single time. Between the trimmed V and J ends, which lost 6 bases and 3 bases, there was a span of 21 bases. Germline lookup yields CDR1 SNHLY and CDR2 FYNNEI. There are 16 residues in the CDR3. This sequence joins TRBV2 and TRBJ2-7; possible D gene TRBD1, 7 bases. This clonotype was obtained from a man aged 30-40 years in good health and CMV-seronegative. Material for sequencing was PBMCs. The CDR3 DNA follows: TGTGCCAGCAGGGGGATCTCAGGGGGGACCCTCTACGAGCAGTACTTC. Its protein product is CASRGISGGTLYEQYF.